This T cell receptor beta chain was sequenced during a study of identical twins. The CDR3 is 13 amino acids. Germline CDR1 reads KGHDR; CDR2 reads SFDVKD. V lost 6 bases and J 2 bases, leaving 9 bases between the germline ends. Unique molecular identifiers were in the cDNA, with template-switch universal primer binding. TCRdb fed the 5' RACE reads into MiXCR, producing one record per CDR3 protein. The table shows under 500,000 distinct CDR3 sequences, with roughly an eighth occurring only once. This clonotype showed up just a few times. The same specimen was also included in a second study, on yellow fever vaccine responses in identical twins.

The sample comprised CD4+ T cells sorted from blood. This TCR derives from a young woman in good health. V is TRBV24-1 and J is TRBJ2-5; D is perhaps TRBD1 or TRBD2 (6 bases each). The CDR3, as DNA: TGTGCCACCAGTCAAGGGGGGCAAGAGACCCAGTACTTC. As protein: CATSQGGQETQYF.